Listed below are T cell receptor beta chains from one sample, sequenced in a study of CD8 T cells in Susac syndrome. TCRdb independently ran MiXCR on the immunoSEQ multiplex PCR reads; one entry per CDR3 protein. The table lists under 550,000 distinct CDR3 sequences, approximately 85% of them singletons, with approximately 0.12% in the top ten. Material: CD8+ T cells from PBMCs. The receptors were gathered from a human donor with multiple sclerosis. CDR3s include the opening cysteine and the closing phenylalanine or tryptophan. D genes are given only for firm matches. Only some rows state a clone size, as once, few, many or a class for expanded clones.

15,TRBV27,.,TRBJ2-7,TRBD2,CASSLSWGGSYEQYF,TGTGCCAGCAGTTTATCGTGGGGGGGTTCCTACGAGCAGTACTTC
13,TRBV15,.,TRBJ2-7,.,CATSRDKSHEQYF,TGTGCCACCAGCAGAGATAAGAGTCACGAGCAGTACTTC
14,TRBV12-3/TRBV12-4,.,TRBJ1-4,.,CASSLDLDNEKLFF,TGTGCCAGCAGTTTGGATCTAGATAATGAAAAACTGTTTTTT
13,TRBV4-2,.,TRBJ2-7,TRBD2,CASSHSGGNEQYF,TGTGCCAGCAGCCATAGCGGGGGTAACGAGCAGTACTTC
14,TRBV11-2,.,TRBJ2-7,.,CASSFGGVRYEQYF,TGTGCCAGCAGCTTCGGCGGGGTGCGCTACGAGCAGTACTTC
18,TRBV3-1,.,TRBJ2-7,TRBD2,CASSQEPGLAVPPYEQYF,TGTGCCAGCAGCCAAGAACCGGGACTAGCGGTTCCCCCCTACGAGCAGTACTTC
19,TRBV28,.,TRBJ1-3,TRBD1,CASSLPGTGGPSSGNTIYF,TGTGCCAGCAGTTTACCAGGGACAGGGGGCCCAAGCTCTGGAAACACCATATATTTT
17,TRBV12-3/TRBV12-4,.,TRBJ2-1,TRBD1,CASSGWGTGSSYNEQFF,TGTGCCAGCAGTGGATGGGGGACAGGGAGCTCCTACAATGAGCAGTTCTTC
14,TRBV7-9,few,TRBJ2-5,.,CASSLVGSTETQYF,TGTGCCAGCAGCTTAGTGGGGAGCACAGAGACCCAGTACTTC
14,TRBV6-1,.,TRBJ2-7,TRBD2,CAISSGGHTYEQYF,TGTGCCATTTCTAGCGGGGGGCACACCTACGAGCAGTACTTC
17,TRBV19,.,TRBJ2-3,TRBD2,CASSIEDGTSSPDTQYF,TGTGCCAGTAGTATAGAGGACGGGACTAGCTCCCCCGATACGCAGTATTTT
12,TRBV28,.,TRBJ1-5,.,CATQTGEQPQHF,TGTGCCACTCAGACAGGTGAGCAGCCCCAGCATTTT
16,TRBV20-1,.,TRBJ2-2,.,CSARAYERANTGELFF,TGCAGTGCTAGAGCCTATGAGAGAGCGAACACCGGGGAGCTGTTTTTT
13,TRBV27,.,TRBJ2-1,.,CASSLRAYNEQFF,TGTGCCAGCAGTTTAAGAGCGTACAATGAGCAGTTCTTC
21,TRBV7-6,.,TRBJ2-3,.,CASSLMWGGTATFSSTDTQYF,TGTGCCAGCAGCTTAATGTGGGGGGGCACCGCCACATTTTCTAGCACAGATACGCAGTATTTT
16,TRBV4-1,.,TRBJ1-1,TRBD1,CASSHPRTGEGTEAFF,TGCGCCAGCAGCCATCCGAGAACAGGGGAAGGGACTGAAGCTTTCTTT
16,TRBV27,.,TRBJ2-3,TRBD2,CASSILAGGPGDTQYF,TGTGCCAGCAGTATACTAGCGGGAGGGCCTGGAGATACGCAGTATTTT
15,TRBV10-3,.,TRBJ2-7,.,CAISEEEQFRDEQYF,TGTGCCATCAGTGAGGAGGAGCAATTCAGGGACGAGCAGTACTTC
16,TRBV14,.,TRBJ2-1,TRBD1,CASSQAGDRVLNEQFF,TGTGCCAGCAGCCAAGCAGGGGACAGGGTTCTCAATGAGCAGTTCTTC
16,TRBV19,.,TRBJ2-1,TRBD2,CASSPRAGDSYNEQFF,TGTGCCAGTTCCCCCCGGGCGGGGGACTCCTACAATGAGCAGTTCTTC